This T cell receptor beta chain was documented in a study of cytomegalovirus exposure and HLA in healthy donors. The CDR3 contains 14 residues. Trimming removed 2 bases from V and 5 bases from J, with 13 bases in between. Germline V CDR1 and CDR2: SGHTA, FQGNSA. PCR involved 60 Vbeta and 13 Jbeta primers. The repertoire was sequenced with immunoSEQ multiplex PCR; TCRdb's copy has only in-frame clones and lacks some. Reported are approximately 150,000 clones; the ten largest clones contain 0.8% to 1%. The source material was PBMCs. The clonotype originates from a male donor in good health and CMV-seronegative. This chain uses TRBV7-2 with TRBJ2-7; possible D gene TRBD1, 5 bases. CDR3 in amino acids: CASSLQAGNHEQYF. CDR3 coding DNA: TGTGCCAGCAGCTTACAGGCAGGGAACCACGAGCAGTACTTC. The variable domain in full, completed from reference TRBV7-2 and TRBJ2-7, reads GAGVSQSPSNKVTEKGKDVELRCDPISGHTALYWYRQSLGQGLEFLIYFQGNSAPDKSGLPSDRFSAERTGGSVSTLTIQRTQQEDSAVYLCASSLQAGNHEQYFGPGTRLTVT.